Reported below is one T cell receptor (beta chain). This CDR3 contains 15 residues. In germline, CDR1 is SEHNR, CDR2 FQNEAQ (reference sequence). Deletions cut 5 bases from V and 4 bases from J, with 15 bases between. Living in 20 to 30 US areas, the participants were between roughly 18 and 90 years of age. These data are taken from a study of blood T cell repertoires in COVID-19. Study details: T cells, B-cell-depleted T cells, or PBMCs supplied cDNA or gDNA.

Sequencing used immunoSEQ multiplex PCR; TCRdb keeps in-frame clones, though not all of them. The table records fewer than 350,000 clones, 89% of them present only once. Sequences were obtained from PBMCs or T cells enriched from blood (not recorded which). This clonotype was sampled from a man in his 60s who had recovered from COVID-19. This sequence joins TRBV7-9 and TRBJ1-3; D is uncertain. CDR3: CASSPPRGSGNTIYF. The CDR3 DNA reads as TGTGCCAGCAGCCCCCCCCGGGGTTCGGGAAACACCATATATTTT.